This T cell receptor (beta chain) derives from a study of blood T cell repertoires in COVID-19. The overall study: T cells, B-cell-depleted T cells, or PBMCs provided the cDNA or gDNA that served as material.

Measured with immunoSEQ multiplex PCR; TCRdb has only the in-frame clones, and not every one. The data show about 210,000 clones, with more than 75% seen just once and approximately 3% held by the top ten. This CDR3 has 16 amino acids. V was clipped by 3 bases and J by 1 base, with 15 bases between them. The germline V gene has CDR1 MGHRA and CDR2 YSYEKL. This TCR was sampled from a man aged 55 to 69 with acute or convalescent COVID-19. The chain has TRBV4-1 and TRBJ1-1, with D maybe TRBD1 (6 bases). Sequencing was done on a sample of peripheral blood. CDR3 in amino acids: CASSHPRQEANTEAFF. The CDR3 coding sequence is TGCGCCAGCAGCCATCCCAGACAGGAGGCGAACACTGAAGCTTTCTTT.